This T cell receptor beta chain derives from a study of blood T cells in healthy people across ages. The overall study: With template switching, about one barcoded beta molecule was captured per two T cells. General study findings and limits: Older individuals had lower TCR beta diversity per million T cells (the decline was roughly linear).

This clonotype was seen repeatedly, ten times or more. What it binds is unknown. A second PCR, run for roughly 7 to 12 cycles, used a sample-barcoded 5' primer plus a J-beta primer mix. A single record per CDR3 protein comes from TCRdb applying MiXCR to the 5' RACE reads. The sample lists some 1.5 million distinct CDR3 sequences; approximately 42% were seen once. CDR1 is SNHLY, CDR2 FYNNEI, per germline. This CDR3 is built from 13 residues. Trimming left V 3 bases short and J 0 bases short, with 4 bases between. The sequenced material came from blood. The chain is built from TRBV2 and TRBJ2-3, with D unclear. This clonotype originated in a woman aged 18-29 years in good health. The CDR3 reads CASSDPSTDTQYF. The CDR3 DNA follows: TGTGCCAGCAGTGATCCTAGCACAGATACGCAGTATTTT. Full variable domain (remainder filled in from reference TRBV2 and TRBJ2-3): EPEVTQTPSHQVTQMGQEVILRCVPISNHLYFYWYRQILGQKVEFLVSFYNNEISEKSEIFDDQFSVERPDGSNFTLKIRSTKLEDSAMYFCASSDPSTDTQYFGPGTRLTVL.